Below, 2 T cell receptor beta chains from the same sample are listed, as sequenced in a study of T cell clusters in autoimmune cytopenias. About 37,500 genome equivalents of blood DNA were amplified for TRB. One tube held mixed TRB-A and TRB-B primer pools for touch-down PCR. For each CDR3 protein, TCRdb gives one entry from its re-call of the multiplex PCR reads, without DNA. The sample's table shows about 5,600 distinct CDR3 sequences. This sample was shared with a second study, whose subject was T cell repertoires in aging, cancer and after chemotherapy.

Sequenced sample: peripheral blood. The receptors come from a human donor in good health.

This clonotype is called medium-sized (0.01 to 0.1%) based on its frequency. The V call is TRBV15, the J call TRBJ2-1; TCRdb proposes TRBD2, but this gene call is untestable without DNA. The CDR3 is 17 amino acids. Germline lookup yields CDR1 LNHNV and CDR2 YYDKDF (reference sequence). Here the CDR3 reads CATSRGSGAGGPSEQFF.

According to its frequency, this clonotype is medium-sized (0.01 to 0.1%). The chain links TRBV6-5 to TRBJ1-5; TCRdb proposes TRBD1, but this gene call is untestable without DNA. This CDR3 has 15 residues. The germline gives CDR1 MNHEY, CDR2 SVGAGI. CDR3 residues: CASRDSKGLNQPQHF.